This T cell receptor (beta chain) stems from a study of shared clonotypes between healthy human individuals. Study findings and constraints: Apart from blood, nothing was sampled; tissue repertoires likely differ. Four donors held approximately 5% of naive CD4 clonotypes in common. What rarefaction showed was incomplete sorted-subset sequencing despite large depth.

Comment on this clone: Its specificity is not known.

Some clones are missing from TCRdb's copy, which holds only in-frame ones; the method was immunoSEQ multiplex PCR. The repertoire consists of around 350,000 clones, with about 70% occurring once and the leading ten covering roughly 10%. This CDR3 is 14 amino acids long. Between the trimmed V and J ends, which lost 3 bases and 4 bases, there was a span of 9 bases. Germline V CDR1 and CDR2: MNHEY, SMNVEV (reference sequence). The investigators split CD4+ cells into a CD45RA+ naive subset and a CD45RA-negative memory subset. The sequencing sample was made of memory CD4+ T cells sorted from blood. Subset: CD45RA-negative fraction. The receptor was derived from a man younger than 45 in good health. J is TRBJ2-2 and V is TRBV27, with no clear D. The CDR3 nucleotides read TGTGCCAGCAGTTTTCGATCTCCCACCGGGGAGCTGTTTTTT. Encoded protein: CASSFRSPTGELFF.